These T cell receptor beta chains were read from a single sample in a study of shared clonotypes between healthy human individuals. Assay used: immunoSEQ multiplex PCR; TCRdb lists only in-frame clones, some missing. The sample holds roughly 2.5 million clones, around nine tenths seen once. The sequencing sample was made of naive CD4+ T cells sorted from blood. The receptors were gathered from a man aged 18-30 years in good health. The CDR3 runs from the conserved cysteine through the conserved F or W. Each record gives: clone size, V gene, D gene, J gene, CDR3 DNA, CDR3 protein. A D gene is named only where the DNA matches it firmly. Clone size, where shown, is once, few, many, or a class for clones that have expanded.

>-|TRBV6-1|-|TRBJ2-2
TGTGCCAGCAGCAGGGTCACCGGGGAGCTGTTTTTT
CASSRVTGELFF
>-|TRBV30|-|TRBJ2-5
TGTGCCTGGACCACCCTTGGGAAGGGGGGAGAGACCCAGTACTTC
CAWTTLGKGGETQYF
>-|TRBV29-1|-|TRBJ2-3
TGCAGTTTTACAGGGACAGATACGCAGTATTTT
CSFTGTDTQYF
>-|TRBV19|TRBD1|TRBJ2-7
TGTGCCAGTAGTACCCGGGACAGGGGTCTCTACGAGCAGTACTTC
CASSTRDRGLYEQYF
>-|TRBV9|-|TRBJ2-3
TGTGCCAGCAGCGCAAGGGGACAAAGCACAGATACGCAGTATTTT
CASSARGQSTDTQYF
>-|TRBV10-3|-|TRBJ2-7
TGTGCCATCAGATCCGGGGGCTACGAGCAGTACTTC
CAIRSGGYEQYF
>-|TRBV10-1|TRBD2|TRBJ2-5
TGCGCCAGCAGTCTCGGGACTAGCGGGTCTCAAGAGACCCAGTACTTC
CASSLGTSGSQETQYF
>once|TRBV7-9|TRBD1|TRBJ1-1
TGTGCCAGCAGCTGGGGAGCCGGGACAGGGGGAGTAGCTTTCTTT
CASSWGAGTGGVAFF
>-|TRBV2|-|TRBJ2-7
TGTGCCAGCAGGTCGCGGGTCGGCTCCTACGAGCAGTACTTC
CASRSRVGSYEQYF
>-|TRBV5-1|-|TRBJ1-2
TGCGCCAGCAGCTTCGACAGCAACTATGGCTACACCTTC
CASSFDSNYGYTF
>-|TRBV9|TRBD2|TRBJ2-2
TGTGCCAGCAGGCCAGCGGGGGTTACCGGGGAGCTGTTTTTT
CASRPAGVTGELFF
>-|TRBV27|TRBD1|TRBJ1-5
TGTGCCAGCAGTTTGGGGACAGGGAAATATAGCAATCAGCCCCAGCATTTT
CASSLGTGKYSNQPQHF
>-|TRBV6-5|-|TRBJ2-7
TGTGCCAGCCGGGCTGGGGGCGGGTACGAGCAGTACTTC
CASRAGGGYEQYF
>-|TRBV5-1|TRBD2|TRBJ2-1
TGCGCCAGCAGCTTCTCTAGCGGGAGTTACAATGAGCAGTTCTTC
CASSFSSGSYNEQFF
>-|TRBV7-2|-|TRBJ1-1
TGTGCCAGCAGCTTATCTTCAGCGAACACTGAAGCTTTCTTT
CASSLSSANTEAFF
>-|TRBV18|-|TRBJ2-1
TGTGCCAGCTCGTTTCTGCAGAGCTCCTACAATGAGCAGTTCTTC
CASSFLQSSYNEQFF
>-|TRBV6-1|-|TRBJ1-1
TGTGCCAGCAGTAAAACAGGGTCTGAAGCTTTCTTT
CASSKTGSEAFF
>-|TRBV29-1|-|TRBJ2-7
TGCAGCGTAGTCCGGGGATACGAGCAGTACTTC
CSVVRGYEQYF
>-|TRBV19|TRBD2|TRBJ2-7
TGTGCCAGTAGTACCCTAGCGGGGGCGCCTTATGAGCAGTACTTC
CASSTLAGAPYEQYF
>-|TRBV28|TRBD1|TRBJ1-2
TGTGCCAGCAGTTCCGGGACAGGGCGCGGCTACACCTTC
CASSSGTGRGYTF
>few|TRBV4-1|-|TRBJ2-7
TGCGCCAGCAGCCATTCAGGGGACTACGAGCAGTACTTC
CASSHSGDYEQYF
>-|TRBV4-3|-|TRBJ1-6
TGCGCCAGCAGCCAAGTTGCGGCCAGCTCCTATAATTCACCCCTCCACTTT
CASSQVAASSYNSPLHF
>once|TRBV19|-|TRBJ1-1
TGTGCCAGTAGAGGGGCCGCTCTGAACACTGAAGCTTTCTTT
CASRGAALNTEAFF
>-|TRBV19|TRBD1|TRBJ2-7
TGTGCCAGTAGTTCCCGGGACAGGGGGGTTTACGAGCAGTACTTC
CASSSRDRGVYEQYF
>-|TRBV5-4|-|TRBJ1-1
TGTGCCAGCAGCTCGGGGGCCGTAAACACTGAAGCTTTCTTT
CASSSGAVNTEAFF
>-|TRBV4-3|-|TRBJ2-7
TGCGCCAGCAGCCAAGATACGGCGGGAACGGGATACGCCTACGAGCAGTACTTC
CASSQDTAGTGYAYEQYF
>-|TRBV5-4|-|TRBJ1-4
TGTGCCAGCAGCCACAGCTCGGGCAGGGTCGCCGAAAAACTGTTTTTT
CASSHSSGRVAEKLFF